This T cell receptor beta chain was identified in a study of shared clonotypes between healthy human individuals. As to this clone: What it binds is unknown. The same CDR3 can be traced to other DNA sequences in this sample.

Study conclusions and caveats: Clonotypes shared by all four donors outscored non-shared clonotypes in generation probability. Tissues were not sampled, only blood, and their repertoires likely differ. Memory subsets generally showed lower estimated richness than naive subsets.

The study drew all its donors from Caucasian adults living in Nashville, Tennessee. The CDR3 runs 13 residues. Per the germline V gene, CDR1 is SGHDT and CDR2 is YYEEEE. V lost 0 bases and J lost 2, with 5 bases in between. TCRdb keeps only in-frame clones here, not all; method: immunoSEQ multiplex PCR. The repertoire holds some 2,400,000 clones, with approximately 96% as singletons. This rearrangement joins TRBV5-6 to TRBJ2-5, with unresolved D. Sequences were obtained from naive CD4+ T cells sorted from blood. Subset indicated: CD45RA+ positively selected. This sequence originates from a man aged 18-30 years in good health. CDR3 nucleotides: TGTGCCAGCAGCTTGGGTTCTCAAGAGACCCAGTACTTC. Translating it yields CASSLGSQETQYF.